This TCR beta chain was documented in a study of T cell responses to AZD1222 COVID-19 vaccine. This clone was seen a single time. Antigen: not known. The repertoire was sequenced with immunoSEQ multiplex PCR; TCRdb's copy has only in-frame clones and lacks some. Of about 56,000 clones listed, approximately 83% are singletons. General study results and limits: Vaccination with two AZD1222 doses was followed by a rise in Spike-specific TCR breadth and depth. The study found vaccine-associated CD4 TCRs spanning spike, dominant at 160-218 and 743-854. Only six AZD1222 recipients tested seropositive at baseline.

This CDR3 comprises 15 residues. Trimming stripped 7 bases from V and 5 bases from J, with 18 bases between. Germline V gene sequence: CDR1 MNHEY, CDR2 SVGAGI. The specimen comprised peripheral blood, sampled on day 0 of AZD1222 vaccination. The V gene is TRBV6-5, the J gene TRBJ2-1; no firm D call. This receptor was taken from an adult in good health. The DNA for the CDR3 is TGTGCCAGCACCCCGGGCCAAGGAACGGACAATGAGCAGTTCTTC. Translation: CASTPGQGTDNEQFF.